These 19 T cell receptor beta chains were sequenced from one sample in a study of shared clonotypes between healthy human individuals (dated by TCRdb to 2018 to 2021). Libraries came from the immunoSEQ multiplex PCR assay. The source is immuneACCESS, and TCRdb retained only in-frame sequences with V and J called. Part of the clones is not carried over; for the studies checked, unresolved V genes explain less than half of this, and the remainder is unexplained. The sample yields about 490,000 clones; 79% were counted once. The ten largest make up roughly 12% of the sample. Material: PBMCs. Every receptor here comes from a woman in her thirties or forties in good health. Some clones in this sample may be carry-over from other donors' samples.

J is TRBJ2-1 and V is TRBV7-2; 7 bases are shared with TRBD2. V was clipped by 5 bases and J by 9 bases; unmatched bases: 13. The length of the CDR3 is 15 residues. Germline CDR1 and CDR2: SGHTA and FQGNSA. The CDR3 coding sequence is TGTGCCAGCAGCGTTACTAGCGCGGGGTCGGGTGAGCAGTTCTTC. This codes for CASSVTSAGSGEQFF.

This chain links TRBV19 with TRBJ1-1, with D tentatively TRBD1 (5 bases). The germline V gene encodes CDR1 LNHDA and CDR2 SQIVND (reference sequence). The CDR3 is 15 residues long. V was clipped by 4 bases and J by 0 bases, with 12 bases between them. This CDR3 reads CASSTAGHMNTEAFF. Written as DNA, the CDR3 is TGTGCCAGTAGTACCGCGGGGCACATGAACACTGAAGCTTTCTTT.

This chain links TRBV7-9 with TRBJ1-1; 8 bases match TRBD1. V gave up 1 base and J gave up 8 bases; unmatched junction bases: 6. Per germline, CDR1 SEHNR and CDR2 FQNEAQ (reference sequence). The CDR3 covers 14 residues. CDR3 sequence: CASSLGATGVEAFF. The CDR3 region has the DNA TGTGCCAGCAGCTTAGGGGCGACAGGGGTCGAAGCTTTCTTT.

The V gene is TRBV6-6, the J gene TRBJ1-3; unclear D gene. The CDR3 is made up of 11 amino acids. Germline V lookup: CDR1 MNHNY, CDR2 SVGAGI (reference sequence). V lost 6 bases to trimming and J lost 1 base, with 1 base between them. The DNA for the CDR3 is TGTGCCAGCAGGTCTGGAAACACCATATATTTT. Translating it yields CASRSGNTIYF.

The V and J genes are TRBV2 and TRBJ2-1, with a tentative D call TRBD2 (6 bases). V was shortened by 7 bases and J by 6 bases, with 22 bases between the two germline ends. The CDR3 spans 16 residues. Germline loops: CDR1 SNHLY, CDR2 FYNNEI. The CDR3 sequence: CASKPYSQLASNEQFF. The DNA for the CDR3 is TGTGCCAGCAAGCCCTACTCCCAACTAGCTTCCAATGAGCAGTTCTTC.

The CDR3 bases are TGTGCCAGCAGTTACTCCCGCACGTCAGATACGCAGTATTTT. Protein sequence: CASSYSRTSDTQYF. This sequence joins TRBV6-5 and TRBJ2-3; D gene unclear. The V and J ends lost 0 bases and 4 bases respectively, with 8 bases between them. The CDR3 has 14 residues. Germline-derived CDR1 and CDR2 are MNHEY and SVGAGI.

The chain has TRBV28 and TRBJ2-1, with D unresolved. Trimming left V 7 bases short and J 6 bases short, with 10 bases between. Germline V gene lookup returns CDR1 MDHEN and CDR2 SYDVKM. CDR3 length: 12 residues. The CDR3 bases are TGTGCCAGCACTTCGGACCTCAATGAGCAGTTCTTC. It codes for CASTSDLNEQFF.

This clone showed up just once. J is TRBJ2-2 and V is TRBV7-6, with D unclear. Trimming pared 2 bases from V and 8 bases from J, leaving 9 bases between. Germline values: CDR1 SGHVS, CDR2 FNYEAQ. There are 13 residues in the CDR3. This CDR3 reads CASSLTFRGELFF. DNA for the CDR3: TGTGCCAGCAGCTTAACTTTTCGGGGGGAGCTGTTTTTT.

CDR3 protein: CASSEAAQPQHF. The CDR3 DNA follows: TGTGCCAGCAGTGAAGCAGCCCAGCCCCAGCATTTT. The chain recombines TRBV2 with TRBJ1-5; D is uncertain. Germline assignment: CDR1 SNHLY and CDR2 FYNNEI. Between the trimmed V and J ends, which lost 0 bases and 7 bases, there was a span of 4 bases. The CDR3 is 12 residues long. Filled out from reference TRBV2 and TRBJ1-5, the complete variable domain reads EPEVTQTPSHQVTQMGQEVILRCVPISNHLYFYWYRQILGQKVEFLVSFYNNEISEKSEIFDDQFSVERPDGSNFTLKIRSTKLEDSAMYFCASSEAAQPQHFGDGTRLSIL.

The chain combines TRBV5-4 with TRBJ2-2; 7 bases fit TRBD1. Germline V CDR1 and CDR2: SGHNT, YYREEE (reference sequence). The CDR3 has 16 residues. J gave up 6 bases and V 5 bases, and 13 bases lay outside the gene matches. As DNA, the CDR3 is TGTGCCAGCAGGGACAGGAAGAATGGGTATGCCGGGGAGCTGTTTTTT. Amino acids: CASRDRKNGYAGELFF.

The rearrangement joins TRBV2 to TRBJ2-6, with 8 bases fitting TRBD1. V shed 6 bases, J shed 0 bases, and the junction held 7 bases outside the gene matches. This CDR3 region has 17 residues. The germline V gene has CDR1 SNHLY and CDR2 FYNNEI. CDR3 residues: CASRPGQAISGANVLTF. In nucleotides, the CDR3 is TGTGCCAGCAGACCGGGACAGGCAATCTCTGGGGCCAACGTCCTGACTTTC.

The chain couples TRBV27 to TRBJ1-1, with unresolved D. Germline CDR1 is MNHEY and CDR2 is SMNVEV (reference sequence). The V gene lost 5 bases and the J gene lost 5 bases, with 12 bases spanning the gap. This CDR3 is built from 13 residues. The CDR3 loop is CASSTTLRTEAFF. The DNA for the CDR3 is TGTGCCAGCAGTACGACCTTGAGGACTGAAGCTTTCTTT.

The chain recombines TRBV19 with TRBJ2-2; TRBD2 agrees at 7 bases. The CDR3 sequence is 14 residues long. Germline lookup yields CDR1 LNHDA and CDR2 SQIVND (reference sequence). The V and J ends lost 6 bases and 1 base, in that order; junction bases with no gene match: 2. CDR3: CASRQRGNTGELFF. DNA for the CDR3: TGTGCCAGTAGGCAGCGGGGGAACACCGGGGAGCTGTTTTTT.

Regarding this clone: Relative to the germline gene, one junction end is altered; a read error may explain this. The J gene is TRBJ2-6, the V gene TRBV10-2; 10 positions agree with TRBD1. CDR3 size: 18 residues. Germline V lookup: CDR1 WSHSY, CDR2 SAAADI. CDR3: CASRSGQGSLVGSNVLTF. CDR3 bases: TGCGCCAGCAGATCGGGACAGGGGTCTTTGGTTGGGTCCAACGTCCTGACTTTC.

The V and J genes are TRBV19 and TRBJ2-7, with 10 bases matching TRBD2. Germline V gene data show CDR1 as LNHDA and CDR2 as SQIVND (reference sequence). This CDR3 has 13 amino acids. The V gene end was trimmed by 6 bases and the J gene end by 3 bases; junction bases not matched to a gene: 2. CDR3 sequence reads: CASSRLAGYEQYF. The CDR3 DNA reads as TGTGCCAGTAGCCGACTAGCGGGCTACGAGCAGTACTTC.

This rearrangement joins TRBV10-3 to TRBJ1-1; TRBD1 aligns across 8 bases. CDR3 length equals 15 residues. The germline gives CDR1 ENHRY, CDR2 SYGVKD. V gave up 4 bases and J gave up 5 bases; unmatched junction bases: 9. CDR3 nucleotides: TGTGCCATCAGTGGGTGGCAGGGGGCAAGGACTGAAGCTTTCTTT. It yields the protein CAISGWQGARTEAFF.

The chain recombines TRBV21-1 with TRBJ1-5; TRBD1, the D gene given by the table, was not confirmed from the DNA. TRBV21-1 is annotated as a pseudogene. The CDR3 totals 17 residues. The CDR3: CASSKNRALYSNQPQHF. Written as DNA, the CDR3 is TGTGCCAGTTCGAAGAACAGGGCCCTTTATAGCAATCAGCCCCAGCATTTT.

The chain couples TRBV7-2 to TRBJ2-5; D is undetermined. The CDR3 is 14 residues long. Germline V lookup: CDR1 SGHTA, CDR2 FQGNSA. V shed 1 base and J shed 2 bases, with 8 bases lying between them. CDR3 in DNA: TGTGCCAGCAGCTTAGTCGCCTGGCAAGAGACCCAGTACTTC. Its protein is CASSLVAWQETQYF. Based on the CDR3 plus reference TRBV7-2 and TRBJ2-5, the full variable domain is GAGVSQSPSNKVTEKGKDVELRCDPISGHTALYWYRQSLGQGLEFLIYFQGNSAPDKSGLPSDRFSAERTGGSVSTLTIQRTQQEDSAVYLCASSLVAWQETQYFGPGTRLLVL.

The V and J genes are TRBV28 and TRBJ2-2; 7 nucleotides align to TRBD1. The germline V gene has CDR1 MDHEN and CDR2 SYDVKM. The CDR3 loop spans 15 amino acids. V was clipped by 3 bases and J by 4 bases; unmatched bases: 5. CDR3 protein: CASSFRGQITGELFF. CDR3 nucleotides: TGTGCCAGCAGTTTCAGGGGACAGATCACCGGGGAGCTGTTTTTT.